What follows are 15 T cell receptor beta chains derived from one specimen sequenced in a study of graft-versus-host responses after intestinal transplantation. This table comes from immunoSEQ multiplex PCR, and its TCRdb copy is limited to in-frame clones, with some not included. This sample has around 50,000 clones, with around 90% found just once. The sample here was PBMCs, taken 26 days after transplant. Receptor source: a human patient who received an intestinal transplant, so some T cells may come from the graft donor.

The rearrangement joins TRBV25-1 to TRBJ1-1; a weak D match, TRBD1 (5 bases). The CDR3 runs to 16 residues. The germline CDR1 and CDR2 sequences are MGHDK and SYGVNS. Trimming took off 2 bases at V and 1 base at J, with 14 bases between the two ends. The CDR3 DNA reads TGTGCCAGCAGTGAAACCAGGGTCTTTAGGAACACTGAAGCTTTCTTT. It yields the protein CASSETRVFRNTEAFF.

CDR3 sequence: CASSLQGASNQPQHF. The CDR3 DNA follows: TGTGCCAGCAGCCTACAGGGGGCGAGCAATCAGCCCCAGCATTTT. V and J are TRBV6-6 and TRBJ1-5, with 9 bases fitting TRBD1. CDR3 length: 15 amino acids. The V gene's germline CDR1 is MNHNY and CDR2 SVGAGI (reference sequence). Unmatched junction bases numbered 4, after V lost 6 bases and J lost 1 base.

The J gene is TRBJ1-2, the V gene TRBV5-5; 10 bases agree with TRBD1. The V and J ends lost 4 bases and 9 bases, in that order; junction bases with no gene match: 6. This CDR3 comprises 13 residues. Germline-derived CDR1 and CDR2 are SGHKS and YYEKEE (reference sequence). CDR3 DNA sequence: TGTGCCAGCAGCGGTGCGGGACAGGGGAGCTACACCTTC. Translating it yields CASSGAGQGSYTF.

The rearrangement uses TRBV19 and TRBJ1-5; 8 positions match TRBD1. The CDR3 has 15 amino acids. Germline loops: CDR1 LNHDA, CDR2 SQIVND (reference sequence). The junction had 7 bases not matched to a gene; V was cut back by 0 bases and J by 9 bases. The CDR3 DNA is TGTGCCAGTAGTATAGAACAGACAGGGGTTTGGCCCCAGCATTTT. It translates to CASSIEQTGVWPQHF.

The CDR3 region is CASSLPLRGSTGTATGELFF. The CDR3 DNA reads as TGTGCCAGCTCACTCCCCCTCCGTGGGTCGACAGGGACGGCCACCGGGGAGCTGTTTTTT. This sequence joins TRBV18 and TRBJ2-2; 7 bases agree with TRBD1. Germline loops: CDR1 KGHSH, CDR2 LQKENI. This CDR3 contains 20 residues. V gave up 4 bases and J gave up 4 bases; unmatched junction bases: 21.

The J gene is TRBJ1-2, the V gene TRBV11-2; 8 nucleotides line up with TRBD1. The CDR3 consists of 18 residues. Germline assignment: CDR1 SGHAT and CDR2 FQNNGV. The V gene end was trimmed by 4 bases and the J gene end by 4 bases; junction bases not matched to a gene: 17. Here the CDR3 reads CASSYNPRDRTESYGYTF. In nucleotides, the CDR3 is TGTGCCAGCAGCTATAACCCCCGGGACAGGACTGAATCCTATGGCTACACCTTC. Full variable domain (rest looked up from reference TRBV11-2 and TRBJ1-2): EAGVAQSPRYKIIEKRQSVAFWCNPISGHATLYWYQQILGQGPKLLIQFQNNGVVDDSQLPKDRFSAERLKGVDSTLKIQPAKLEDSAVYLCASSYNPRDRTESYGYTFGSGTRLTVV.

The rearrangement uses TRBV9 and TRBJ1-4; possible D gene TRBD1, 5 bases. The CDR3 runs to 14 residues. CDR1 and CDR2 (germline): SGDLS, YYNGEE. Trimming shortened V by 4 bases and J by 4 bases, and 11 bases separated the two germline ends. CDR3 protein: CASSPSGGNEKLFF. Here the CDR3 DNA reads TGTGCCAGCAGCCCCAGCGGGGGTAATGAAAAACTGTTTTTT.

The V gene is TRBV4-2, the J gene TRBJ2-7; 7 nucleotides match TRBD1. CDR1 LGHNA and CDR2 YNFKEQ come from the germline V gene. The ends lost 3 bases at V and 7 bases at J; junction bases unmatched: 12. CDR3 length equals 15 residues. Written as DNA, the CDR3 is TGTGCCAGCAGCCAGCAAGATGGGACAGCATCGGAGCAGTACTTC. Protein: CASSQQDGTASEQYF.

This sequence joins TRBV11-2 and TRBJ2-2; D call uncertain. Trimming took off 5 bases at V and 4 bases at J, with 5 bases between the two ends. The germline V gene has CDR1 SGHAT and CDR2 FQNNGV. The CDR3 spans 12 residues. Here the CDR3 reads CASSPGTGELFF. CDR3 sequence (DNA): TGTGCCAGCAGCCCGGGCACCGGGGAGCTGTTTTTT.

The chain employs TRBV6-7 and TRBJ1-3; D is perhaps TRBD1 (5 bases). TRBV6-7 is annotated as an ORF whose role is uncertain. This CDR3 contains 16 residues. The V and J ends lost 5 bases and 5 bases respectively, with 19 bases between them. The CDR3 protein is CASSEAPRQLRNTIYF. CDR3 DNA sequence: TGTGCCAGCAGTGAAGCCCCGCGACAGTTACGAAACACCATATATTTT.

This rearrangement joins TRBV6-5 to TRBJ2-7; TRBD1 matches 10 bases. J gave up 0 bases and V 6 bases, and 5 bases lay outside the gene matches. The CDR3 runs 15 residues. Per germline, CDR1 MNHEY and CDR2 SVGAGI. Here the CDR3 DNA reads TGTGCCAGCAGCAGCGGGACAGGGGTCTCCTACGAGCAGTACGTC. It yields the protein CASSSGTGVSYEQYV.

This clone was observed once. V and J are TRBV30 and TRBJ2-1, with a possible D match to TRBD2 (6 bases). This CDR3 is built from 16 residues. Trimming took off 2 bases at V and 4 bases at J, with 18 bases between the two ends. The germline gives CDR1 GTSNPN, CDR2 SVGIG (reference sequence). CDR3 protein: CAWSSGRGEAYNEQFF. CDR3 nucleotides: TGTGCCTGGAGTTCAGGCCGAGGGGAGGCATACAATGAGCAGTTCTTC.

The chain combines TRBV28 with TRBJ1-1, with 10 bases aligning to TRBD1. Germline values: CDR1 MDHEN, CDR2 SYDVKM. The CDR3 covers 17 residues. V lost 5 bases and J lost 3; bases outside the gene matches: 12. CDR3 residues: CASSLGTGALVDTEAFF. CDR3 nucleotides: TGTGCCAGCAGTCTCGGGACAGGGGCCCTGGTGGACACTGAAGCTTTCTTT.

The rearrangement joins TRBV10-3 to TRBJ2-1; 13 bases match TRBD2. Germline trimming cut 6 bases from V and 7 bases from J; bases unmatched to any gene: 6. Germline loops: CDR1 ENHRY, CDR2 SYGVKD. The CDR3 has 15 amino acids. CDR3: CAIRRTSGGGNEQFF. DNA of the CDR3: TGTGCCATCAGGCGGACTAGCGGGGGAGGAAATGAGCAGTTCTTC.

The CDR3 sequence: CASSRTCTDTQYF. In DNA, the CDR3 is TGTGCCAGCAGTAGGACTTGCACAGATACGCAGTATTTT. V usage is TRBV27 and J usage is TRBJ2-3; TRBD2 is a possible D gene (5 bases). This CDR3 contains 13 residues. V was clipped by 5 bases and J by 1 base, with 7 bases between them. The germline gives CDR1 MNHEY, CDR2 SMNVEV (reference sequence).